This T cell receptor beta chain was captured by sequencing in a study of CD8+CD57+ T cells in acquired aplastic anemia (dated by TCRdb to 2016 to 2018). Regarding the complete study: On average, sorted CD4+ and CD8+ cells yielded about 3 ug of extracted DNA, with a range of 0.2 to 27.4 ug. CD8+CD57+ expansion was defined as frequency above the mean frequency observed in healthy subjects. The paper as a whole reports these results and caveats: Some 30 CD8+ CDR3 sequences were shared between patients and controls but appeared highly expressed in patients and within their immunodominant clones. Between patients and healthy controls, no significant difference in CD8+ Simpson's diversity was found (P=0.060).

Patients chosen for sequencing had shown expansion of CD8+CD57+ cells by flow cytometry. All patients had severe acquired aplastic anemia diagnosed by International Study of Aplastic Anemia and Agranulocytosis and Camitta criteria. At the time blood was sampled, none of the patients had received any therapy. In the study, sorted CD4+ and CD8+ blood T cells from patients with severe aplastic anemia and from healthy subjects underwent deep sequencing of TCR repertoires. In the USA, patient enrollment took place under clinicaltrials.gov protocols 00001620, 01623167, 00001397, 00071045, 00081523 and 00961064. Ficoll-Paque density gradient centrifugation was used to isolate peripheral blood mononuclear cells. Before DNA was extracted, CD4+ and CD8+ T cells were sorted using either FACS or magnetic beads. Cut back by 9 bases and 8 bases, the V and J ends lie 23 bases apart. Via the germline V gene, CDR1 is SNHLY and CDR2 FYNNEI. Inclusive of the bounding cysteine and phenylalanine, the CDR3 is 15 residues long. Just CDR3 DNA is preserved here, 45 bases in frame from base 1.

Genomic DNA served as template for TCR beta VDJ combination and CDR3 sequence profiling. TCR repertoire sequencing was run on an Illumina HiSeq 2000. The original pipeline was this. Repertoires were assessed using TRBV/TRBJ rearrangement plots, CDR3 size and DJ length profiles, and Simpson's diversity index. The most abundant DNA sequence in the deep sequencing data was defined as the immunodominant clone. CDR3 amino acid sequences were checked for sharing across subjects and were also compared against the VDJdb database and published repertoires. TCRdb reworked the public reads: Q25 trimming with fastp, MiXCR clone assembly, productive beta chains retained. CDR3 protein duplicates are merged, each entry listing the most common genes and DNA. TCRdb, not the original authors, processed these V and J calls. For this sample the table gives roughly 160,000 distinct CDR3 sequences, of which 40% to 55% were detected only once. The top ten clones comprise roughly 3.1% of the sample.

Concerning this clonotype: The specificity of this receptor is unknown. Base qualities are missing; no much larger clone stands one base away.

In this chain, TRBV2 is recombined with TRBJ2-1; the D element might be TRBD1 or TRBD2, as each aligns at 5 bases. Material: sorted CD4+, CD8+, or CD8+CD57+ T cells (not recorded which) from PBMCs. This clonotype was sampled from a human donor with aplastic anemia. The nucleotide sequence is given as TGTGCCAGTAGGGGACCCAGGGAGCGGAGCGATGAGCAGTTCTTC. Its protein is CASRGPRERSDEQFF.